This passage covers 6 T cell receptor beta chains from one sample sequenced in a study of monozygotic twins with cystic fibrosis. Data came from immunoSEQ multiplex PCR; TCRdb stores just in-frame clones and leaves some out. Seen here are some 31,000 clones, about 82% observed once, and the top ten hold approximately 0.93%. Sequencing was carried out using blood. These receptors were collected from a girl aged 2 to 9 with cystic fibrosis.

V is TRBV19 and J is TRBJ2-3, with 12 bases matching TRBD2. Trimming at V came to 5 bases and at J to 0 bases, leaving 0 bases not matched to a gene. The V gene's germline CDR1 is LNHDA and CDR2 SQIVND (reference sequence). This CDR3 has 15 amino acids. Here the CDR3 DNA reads TGTGCCAGTAGTGGACTAGCGGGAAGCACAGATACGCAGTATTTT. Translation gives CASSGLAGSTDTQYF.

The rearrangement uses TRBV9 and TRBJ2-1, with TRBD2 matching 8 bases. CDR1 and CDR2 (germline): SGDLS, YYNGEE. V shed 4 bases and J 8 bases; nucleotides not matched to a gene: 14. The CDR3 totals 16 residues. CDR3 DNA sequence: TGTGCCAGCAGCCCCCGGGGGTTAGCGGGGTCGGATGAGCAGTTCTTC. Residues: CASSPRGLAGSDEQFF.

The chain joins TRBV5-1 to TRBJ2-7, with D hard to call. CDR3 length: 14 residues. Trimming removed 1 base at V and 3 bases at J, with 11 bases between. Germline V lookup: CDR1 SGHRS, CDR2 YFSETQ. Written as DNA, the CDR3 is TGCGCCAGCAGCTTGTATCGGGCCAACTACGAGCAGTACTTC. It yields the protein CASSLYRANYEQYF.

In nucleotides, the CDR3 is TGTGCCAGCAGTTCGGGCTACGAGCAGTACTTC. This encodes CASSSGYEQYF. The chain combines TRBV28 with TRBJ2-7; D gene uncertain. Germline values: CDR1 MDHEN, CDR2 SYDVKM. This CDR3 region has 11 residues. The V and J ends lost 4 bases and 3 bases respectively, with 4 bases between them.

The CDR3 coding sequence is TGCAGCGTTGAAGATATCGCTAGCGGGAACCAAGAGACCCAGTACTTC. Translating it yields CSVEDIASGNQETQYF. This chain joins TRBV29-1 and TRBJ2-5, with 9 bases aligning to TRBD2. The V segment lost 0 bases and the J segment 0 bases; nucleotides outside the gene matches: 5. This CDR3 comprises 16 residues. Germline V gene data show CDR1 as SQVTM and CDR2 as ANQGSEA. The full variable domain, in which reference TRBV29-1 and TRBJ2-5 provide the parts outside the CDR3, is SAVISQKPSRDICQRGTSLTIQCQVDSQVTMMFWYRQQPGQSLTLIATANQGSEATYESGFVIDKFPISRPNLTFSTLTVSNMSPEDSSIYLCSVEDIASGNQETQYFGPGTRLLVL.

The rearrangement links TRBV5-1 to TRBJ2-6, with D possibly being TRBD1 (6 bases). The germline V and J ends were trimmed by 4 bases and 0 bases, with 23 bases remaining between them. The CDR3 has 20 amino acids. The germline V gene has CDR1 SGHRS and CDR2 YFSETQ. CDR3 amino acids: CASSALIQGRSSSGANVLTF. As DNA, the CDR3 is TGCGCCAGCAGCGCACTGATACAGGGTCGCTCTAGCTCTGGGGCCAACGTCCTGACTTTC.